This passage covers 13 T cell receptor beta chains from one sample sequenced in a study of cytomegalovirus exposure and HLA in healthy donors. PCR employed 60 Vbeta and 13 Jbeta primers. Clones were read by immunoSEQ multiplex PCR, and TCRdb kept only the in-frame ones, dropping some. The sample yields some 150,000 clones, 60% to 85% seen once. Specimen: PBMCs. These receptors were collected from a man aged 25 to 45 in good health and CMV-seronegative.

The chain joins TRBV7-2 to TRBJ1-2; D ambiguous. Trimming shortened V by 2 bases and J by 0 bases, and 4 bases separated the two germline ends. Germline V gene sequence: CDR1 SGHTA, CDR2 FQGNSA. The CDR3 covers 13 residues. The CDR3 is CASSLPANYGYTF. CDR3 DNA sequence: TGTGCCAGCAGCTTACCGGCTAACTATGGCTACACCTTC.

The CDR3 DNA is TGTGCCAGCTCACCAGACGCTCCGGGACAGGGGAGCTATGGCTACACCTTC. Encoded protein: CASSPDAPGQGSYGYTF. The V gene is TRBV18, the J gene TRBJ1-2, with 10 bases identical to TRBD1. This CDR3 is 17 amino acids long. Germline CDR1 and CDR2: KGHSH and LQKENI. Trimming took 2 bases from V and 4 from J; bases not matched to a gene: 10.

This rearrangement joins TRBV27 to TRBJ2-3; the match to TRBD1 covers 11 bases. From germline, CDR1 is MNHEY and CDR2 SMNVEV (reference sequence). This CDR3 region has 16 residues. The trim removed 5 bases at V and 3 bases at J, leaving 7 bases unmatched. CDR3 bases: TGTGCCAGCAGTCATCCGGACAGGGGGCTTACAGATACGCAGTATTTT. Its protein product is CASSHPDRGLTDTQYF.

The chain carries TRBV19 and TRBJ2-1, with a weak D call TRBD2 (5 bases). The CDR3 runs to 10 residues. Germline loops: CDR1 LNHDA, CDR2 SQIVND (reference sequence). CDR3 region: CASGNNEQFF. The CDR3 DNA is TGTGCTTCGGGAAACAATGAGCAGTTCTTC. Combining the CDR3 with reference TRBV19 and TRBJ2-1 gives the whole variable domain DGGITQSPKYLFRKEGQNVTLSCEQNLNHDAMYWYRQDPGQGLRLIYYSQIVNDFQKGDIAEGYSVSREKKESFPLTVTSAQKNPTAFYLCASGNNEQFFGPGTRLTVL.

The chain joins TRBV28 to TRBJ2-7; 7 nucleotides align to TRBD2. The CDR3 spans 15 residues. Germline loops: CDR1 MDHEN, CDR2 SYDVKM. Unmatched junction bases numbered 4, after V lost 2 bases and J lost 0 bases. CDR3 bases: TGTGCCAGCAGTTTACCCGGGACTACCTCCTACGAGCAGTACTTC. This gives the protein CASSLPGTTSYEQYF. The full variable domain, with the rest looked up from reference TRBV28 and TRBJ2-7, is DVKVTQSSRYLVKRTGEKVFLECVQDMDHENMFWYRQDPGLGLRLIYFSYDVKMKEKGDIPEGYSVSREKKERFSLILESASTNQTSMYLCASSLPGTTSYEQYFGPGTRLTVT.

As regards this clone: One junction end does not reproduce the germline sequence, and a read error may be involved. In the same sample, other DNA sequences code for this CDR3. The rearrangement links TRBV27 to TRBJ1-2; D is unclear. CDR1 and CDR2 (germline): MNHEY, SMNVEV (reference sequence). The CDR3 spans 13 residues. CDR3 sequence: CASKRGSLYGYTF. In DNA, the CDR3 is TGTGCCAGCAAACGGGGAAGCCTCTATGGTTACACCTTC.

The sample holds one count of this clone. The chain links TRBV30 to TRBJ2-3; 15 bases are a match to TRBD2. The CDR3 extends over 16 amino acids. In germline, CDR1 is GTSNPN, CDR2 SVGIG (reference sequence). V was clipped by 2 bases and J by 11 bases; unmatched bases: 11. CDR3 protein: CAWSPMGLAGGRKQYF. In DNA form, the CDR3 reads TGTGCCTGGAGTCCCATGGGACTAGCGGGAGGCAGGAAGCAGTATTTT.

The rearrangement links TRBV5-6 to TRBJ2-7; 9 nucleotides align to TRBD1. Germline CDR1 reads SGHDT; CDR2 reads YYEEEE. V gave up 0 bases and J gave up 5 bases; unmatched junction bases: 9. The length of the CDR3 is 16 residues. As DNA, the CDR3 is TGTGCCAGCAGCTTGGGTGCGGGACAGGGTTTCCACGAGCAGTACTTC. It encodes CASSLGAGQGFHEQYF.

This chain connects TRBV30 to TRBJ1-6; TRBD1 matches at 8 bases. This CDR3 has 16 residues. V trimming: 8 bases; J trimming: 2 bases; junction bases outside the gene matches: 11. The germline V gene encodes CDR1 GTSNPN and CDR2 SVGIG (reference sequence). The CDR3: CATLVRGRPYNSPLHF. CDR3 nucleotide sequence: TGTGCCACCCTAGTCAGGGGGCGCCCCTATAATTCACCCCTCCACTTT.

In this sample, this clone turned up a few times. The V and J genes are TRBV28 and TRBJ2-5, with TRBD1 matching 8 bases. The germline CDR1 and CDR2 sequences are MDHEN and SYDVKM. Losses at the gene ends were 3 bases for V and 1 base for J; bases not matched to a gene: 7. The CDR3 has 16 residues. As DNA, the CDR3 is TGTGCCAGCAGTTTGTACCAGGGGGCGCCCCAAGAGACCCAGTACTTC. It yields the protein CASSLYQGAPQETQYF.

This clone was seen a few times. This sequence joins TRBV19 and TRBJ2-5; D gene unclear. CDR3 length: 12 amino acids. V lost 10 bases and J lost 4, with 13 bases in between. Germline assignment: CDR1 LNHDA and CDR2 SQIVND (reference sequence). CDR3 sequence (DNA): TGTGCCACCGCGACTCGCGGAGAGACCCAGTACTTC. It encodes CATATRGETQYF.

This chain uses TRBV5-1 with TRBJ2-3; TRBD2 matches 11 bases. The CDR3 has 14 amino acids. In germline, CDR1 is SGHRS, CDR2 YFSETQ. The ends lost 3 bases at V and 6 bases at J; junction bases unmatched: 3. The CDR3 DNA sequence: TGCGCCAGCAGCTCTAGCGGGGGGCCGGATACGCAGTATTTT. It is translated as CASSSSGGPDTQYF.

This clone occurred a few times. The V gene is TRBV7-2, the J gene TRBJ1-1, with D possibly being TRBD1 (6 bases). CDR1 SGHTA and CDR2 FQGNSA come from the germline V gene. The CDR3 contains 15 residues. V was clipped by 3 bases and J by 1 base, with 12 bases between them. The CDR3 bases are TGTGCCAGCAGCTTTTTAGGGACACCGAACACTGAAGCTTTCTTT. This codes for CASSFLGTPNTEAFF.